The clone carrying this T cell receptor beta chain was seen just once. Its target is unknown. A read error may produce the germline difference seen at one junction end. From 400 to 550 ng total RNA, TCR beta cDNA was generated with a primer in the constant region. TCR beta libraries came from three nested multiplex PCR rounds using slightly modified ARM-PCR. Both of the initial two PCR rounds ran for around 9 cycles and employed TRBV1-TRBV30 forward primers alongside a C-beta reverse primer. TCRdb re-analysed the multiplex PCR reads in MiXCR, keeping a single row per CDR3 protein. The data show about 110,000 distinct CDR3 sequences, about four fifths seen once. Co-extraction of both nucleic acids (RNA and DNA) used 20-30 mg of unsorted bulk tissue. The CDR3 runs 19 residues. Germline V lookup: CDR1 MNHNY, CDR2 SVGAGI (reference sequence). This sample was included in a study of tumor-infiltrating lymphocytes in primary liver carcinoma.

Study-level results: When set against blood, tumors had a significantly higher top-250-clone fraction (p = 0.039).

The chain couples TRBV6-6 to TRBJ1-5; 8 bases fit TRBD1. The sequence was collected from a man in his forties with primary liver carcinoma and hepatitis B virus infection. Sequencing was done on a sample of liver tumor tissue from sampling region 3. Subset denoted: tumor region T3, left-lateral pole. Here the CDR3 reads CASSSPWGPTGDSNQPQHF. The CDR3 DNA is TGTGCTAGCAGTTCGCCATGGGGGCCGACAGGGGATAGCAATCAGCCCCAGCATTTT.